Listed here are 13 T cell receptor beta chains from one sample, sequenced in a study of blood T cells in healthy people across ages. The authors ran a second PCR of 7 to 11 cycles using a sample-barcoded 5' primer and a J-beta primer mix. TCRdb itself ran the 5' RACE reads through MiXCR, one entry per CDR3 protein. The sample has approximately 1.5 million distinct CDR3 sequences, about 31% seen once. Sequenced sample: blood. These receptors were collected from a woman younger than 45 in good health.

The rearrangement links TRBV4-1 to TRBJ2-7; TRBD2 matches at 9 bases. V gave up 0 bases and J gave up 6 bases; unmatched junction bases: 9. The CDR3 loop spans 16 amino acids. The V gene's germline CDR1 is MGHRA and CDR2 YSYEKL. CDR3 DNA sequence: TGCGCCAGCAGCCAAGATCAGGCTAGCGGGACCGCCGAGCAGTACTTC. Translating gives CASSQDQASGTAEQYF.

The chain joins TRBV4-2 to TRBJ2-5; D is possibly TRBD2 (6 bases). Looked up from germline, CDR1 is LGHNA and CDR2 is YNFKEQ. With 0 bases removed from V and 11 bases from J, the gap between germline ends came to 16 bases. This CDR3 is 14 amino acids long. Here the CDR3 DNA reads TGTGCCAGCAGCCAAGATGGAGGGACCGGGGAGCAGTACTTC. It codes for CASSQDGGTGEQYF.

This clonotype was counted between two and nine times. At one end, the junction sequence differs from germline, possibly due to a read error. The chain joins TRBV6-6 to TRBJ1-2; the D is unclear. CDR1 MNHNY and CDR2 SVGAGI come from the germline V gene (reference sequence). The CDR3 has 13 residues. DNA for the CDR3: TGTGTCAGCAGTTACGGCACGAACTATGGCTACACCTTC. The encoded protein is CVSSYGTNYGYTF.

This chain uses TRBV29-1 with TRBJ1-2, with a weak D call TRBD1 (6 bases). Trimming stripped 3 bases from V and 8 bases from J, with 22 bases between. This CDR3 spans 15 amino acids. Germline V gives CDR1 SQVTM, CDR2 ANQGSEA. CDR3 amino acids: CSVDKEGHRTRGYTF. Written as DNA, the CDR3 is TGCAGCGTTGATAAGGAGGGACACCGAACCCGGGGCTACACCTTC. The full variable domain, its missing parts supplied by reference TRBV29-1 and TRBJ1-2, is SAVISQKPSRDICQRGTSLTIQCQVDSQVTMMFWYRQQPGQSLTLIATANQGSEATYESGFVIDKFPISRPNLTFSTLTVSNMSPEDSSIYLCSVDKEGHRTRGYTFGSGTRLTVV.

This clonotype was counted between two and nine times. The junction departs from germline at one end; a sequencing error may be responsible. CDR3 in amino acids: CSAEDRERAGELFF. CDR3 coding DNA: TGCAGCGCTGAAGACAGGGAGAGGGCCGGGGAGCTGTTTTTT. The V gene is TRBV29-1, the J gene TRBJ2-2, with TRBD1 matching over 7 bases. CDR3 length equals 14 residues. Germline CDR1 is SQVTM and CDR2 is ANQGSEA.

DNA for the CDR3: TGCAGCGTTGAAGATCTCCCTAGCGGGAGTAATGAGCAGTTCTTC. Translated, it gives CSVEDLPSGSNEQFF. The genes are TRBV29-1 and TRBJ2-1, with 10 bases lining up with TRBD2. J was trimmed by 7 bases and V by 0 bases; bases with no gene match: 6. Germline loops: CDR1 SQVTM, CDR2 ANQGSEA. The CDR3 spans 15 residues.

In this sample, this clonotype turned up a few times. The chain uses TRBV25-1 and TRBJ2-1; 12 bases are shared with TRBD2. This CDR3 region has 15 residues. The germline gives CDR1 MGHDK, CDR2 SYGVNS. The ends lost 5 bases at V and 6 bases at J; junction bases unmatched: 5. CDR3 nucleotides: TGTGCCAGCAGTAAGACTAGCGGGAGCACCAATGAGCAGTTCTTC. Amino acid sequence: CASSKTSGSTNEQFF.

The chain joins TRBV29-1 to TRBJ2-7, with D perhaps assigned TRBD1 or TRBD2 (7 bases each). Germline values: CDR1 SQVTM, CDR2 ANQGSEA. Trimming took off 2 bases at V and 5 bases at J, with 16 bases between the two ends. The CDR3 is 14 amino acids. CDR3 coding DNA: TGCAGCGTTGAAAGGGGAGGGGGCGGAAACGAGCAGTACTTC. It encodes CSVERGGGGNEQYF.

This chain joins TRBV12-3 or TRBV12-4 and TRBJ2-1; possible D gene TRBD2, 7 bases. The CDR3 has 17 residues. V dropped 4 bases and J dropped 7 bases, with 23 bases sitting between them. The CDR3 bases are TGTGCCAGCAGTTCCCCTGTGGGGGGGGGCGTGGGAAATGAGCAGTTCTTC. Translated, it gives CASSSPVGGGVGNEQFF.

This clonotype was detected only a few times. The gene calls are TRBV28 and TRBJ2-3; TRBD1 matches 9 bases. Germline values: CDR1 MDHEN, CDR2 SYDVKM. The CDR3 totals 17 residues. V lost 3 bases and J lost 3; bases outside the gene matches: 10. This CDR3 is CASSFQALDRGTDTQYF. The CDR3 nucleotides are TGTGCCAGCAGTTTTCAGGCGCTCGACAGGGGGACAGATACGCAGTATTTT.

This clonotype was counted ten times or more. V is TRBV29-1 and J is TRBJ2-3; no firm D call. V lost 6 bases to trimming and J lost 6 bases, with 10 bases between them. This CDR3 is 11 amino acids long. Looked up from germline, CDR1 is SQVTM and CDR2 is ANQGSEA. CDR3 amino acids: CSVMSGDTQYF. In nucleotides, the CDR3 is TGCAGCGTGATGAGTGGTGATACGCAGTATTTT.

This clonotype was recorded a few times. The genes are TRBV11-2 and TRBJ1-2, with 7 bases that match TRBD1. Germline V lookup: CDR1 SGHAT, CDR2 FQNNGV. The CDR3 length is 16 residues. Trimming cost V 5 bases and J 4 bases; bases outside gene matches: 13. The CDR3 sequence: CASSVRTGTSSYGYTF. The CDR3 DNA reads as TGTGCCAGCAGCGTACGGACAGGTACTTCGTCCTATGGCTACACCTTC.

V usage is TRBV29-1 and J usage is TRBJ1-2; no firm D call. The germline V gene encodes CDR1 SQVTM and CDR2 ANQGSEA. Trimming removed 2 bases at V and 7 bases at J, with 11 bases between. This CDR3 comprises 12 residues. CDR3 sequence: CSVETALSGYTF. The CDR3 region has the DNA TGCAGCGTTGAAACCGCCCTTTCTGGCTACACCTTC.